Below, 8 T cell receptor beta chains from the same sample are listed, as sequenced in a study of blood T cells in healthy people across ages. Through a sample-barcoded 5' primer and a J-beta primer mix, a second PCR was run for roughly 7 to 11 cycles. Each CDR3 protein is one row after TCRdb ran MiXCR on the 5' RACE reads. The repertoire holds roughly 1.7 million distinct CDR3 sequences, with 30% to 35% as singletons. Sequencing was done on a sample of blood. The receptors originated from a woman aged 25-40 years in good health.

This clonotype was detected a few times. This CDR3 is CSARPTSGSSHEQYF. The CDR3 nucleotides are TGCAGTGCTAGACCAACTAGCGGGAGTTCCCACGAGCAGTACTTC. The chain links TRBV20-1 to TRBJ2-7; 11 bases match TRBD2. The CDR3 consists of 15 residues. V shed 2 bases and J 5 bases; nucleotides not matched to a gene: 8. Germline V gene data show CDR1 as DFQATT and CDR2 as SNEGSKA (reference sequence).

The sample holds a few counts of this clonotype. The chain joins TRBV12-3 or TRBV12-4 to TRBJ1-1; TRBD1 is a possible D gene (6 bases). CDR3 length: 17 amino acids. V lost 3 bases and J lost 7, with 24 bases in between. CDR3 DNA sequence: TGTGCCAGCAGTTTTAGGGACCTAGGGGCAGGGGCTCGTGAAGCTTTCTTT. It codes for CASSFRDLGAGAREAFF.

This clonotype was observed a handful of times. The chain employs TRBV10-3 and TRBJ2-5, with D maybe TRBD2 (5 bases). The CDR3 has 14 amino acids. V was clipped by 0 bases and J by 4 bases, with 9 bases between them. CDR1 and CDR2 (germline): ENHRY, SYGVKD. DNA of the CDR3: TGTGCCATCAGTGAGTCGTGGGGAGCAGAGACCCAGTACTTC. It is translated as CAISESWGAETQYF.

CDR3 amino acids: CASSPGGSNEKLFF. The CDR3 DNA reads as TGCGCCAGCAGCCCTGGCGGGTCTAATGAAAAACTGTTTTTT. The rearrangement uses TRBV5-1 and TRBJ1-4; D unresolved. This CDR3 is 14 amino acids long. Trimming stripped 4 bases from V and 3 bases from J, with 10 bases between. CDR1 is SGHRS and CDR2 is YFSETQ in the germline V gene.

This clonotype came up a few times. The rearrangement links TRBV20-1 to TRBJ2-7; TRBD1 matches at 8 bases. Germline V lookup: CDR1 DFQATT, CDR2 SNEGSKA (reference sequence). V lost 5 bases to trimming and J lost 1 base; unmatched junction nucleotides: 4. CDR3 length equals 13 residues. The CDR3 reads CSAGTGVSYEQYF. CDR3 sequence (DNA): TGCAGTGCTGGGACAGGTGTATCCTACGAGCAGTACTTC.

This clonotype has only a few counts. The J gene is TRBJ2-1, the V gene TRBV7-8, with 13 bases fitting TRBD2. Germline values: CDR1 SGHVS, CDR2 FQNEAQ. The CDR3 consists of 16 residues. The trim removed 2 bases at V and 6 bases at J, leaving 4 bases unmatched. The CDR3 protein is CASSLPGLAGPNEQFF. CDR3 nucleotide sequence: TGTGCCAGCAGCTTACCGGGACTAGCGGGACCCAATGAGCAGTTCTTC.

This clonotype turned up a few times. The chain combines TRBV3-1 with TRBJ2-5; the D gene could be TRBD1 or TRBD2 (5 bases each). Per germline, CDR1 LGHDT and CDR2 YNNKEL (reference sequence). The V end was cut by 7 bases, the J end by 10 bases, with 19 bases between. The CDR3 totals 13 residues. The CDR3 reads CASTRDRLGDQYF. The CDR3 DNA follows: TGTGCCAGCACCAGGGACCGCTTAGGGGACCAGTACTTC.

This clonotype occurred a few times. The gene calls are TRBV5-1 and TRBJ1-1, with D maybe TRBD1 (5 bases). CDR3 length: 16 residues. From germline, CDR1 is SGHRS and CDR2 YFSETQ. V was trimmed by 4 bases and J by 0 bases, leaving 16 bases between them. The DNA for the CDR3 is TGCGCCAGCAGCCCCCGCTTAGGGGAAATGAACACTGAAGCTTTCTTT. It codes for CASSPRLGEMNTEAFF.